The present T cell receptor beta chain was sequenced within a study of blood T cells in healthy people across ages. Overall study context: Template switching recovered approximately one barcoded beta molecule for every two T cells.

Study observations and caveats: Older individuals had lower TCR beta diversity per million T cells (the decline was roughly linear). Whereas aged donors had fewer naive CD4+ cells, long-lived donors had more of them and higher diversity.

Concerning this clonotype itself: Its antigen remains unidentified.

Germline CDR1 reads LGHDT; CDR2 reads YNNKEL (reference sequence). CDR3 length: 13 residues. Trimming removed 4 bases at V and 8 bases at J, with 12 bases between. Using a J-beta primer mix together with a sample-barcoded 5' primer, a second PCR was run for about 6 to 11 cycles. TCRdb processed the 5' RACE reads anew with MiXCR; each CDR3 protein has one entry. The data contain about 290,000 distinct CDR3 sequences, about 25% of them singletons. This sequence originates from a woman aged 70-85 years in good health. Source material: blood. The chain carries TRBV3-1 and TRBJ2-1; a possible D gene is TRBD2 (5 bases). The CDR3 region has the DNA TGTGCCAGCAGCCCCGGGATTGAGGATGAGCAGTTCTTC. Residues: CASSPGIEDEQFF.